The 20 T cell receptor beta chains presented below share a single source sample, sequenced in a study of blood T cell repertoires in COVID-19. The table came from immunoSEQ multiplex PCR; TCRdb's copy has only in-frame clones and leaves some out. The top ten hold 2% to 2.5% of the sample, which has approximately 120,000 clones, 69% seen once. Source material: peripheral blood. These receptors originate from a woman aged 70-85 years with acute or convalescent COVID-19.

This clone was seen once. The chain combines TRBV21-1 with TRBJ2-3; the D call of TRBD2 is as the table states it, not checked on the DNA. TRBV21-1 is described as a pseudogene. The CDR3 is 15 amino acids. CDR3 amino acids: CASSKWRDFTDTQYF. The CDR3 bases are TGTGCCAGCAGCAAGTGGCGGGATTTCACAGATACGCAGTATTTT.

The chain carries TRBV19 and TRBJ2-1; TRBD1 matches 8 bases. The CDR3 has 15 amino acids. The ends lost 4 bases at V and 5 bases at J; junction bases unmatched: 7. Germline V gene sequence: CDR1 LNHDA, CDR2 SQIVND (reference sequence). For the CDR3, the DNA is TGTGCCAGTAGTACCCAACGACAGGGGAACAATGAGCAGTTCTTC. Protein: CASSTQRQGNNEQFF.

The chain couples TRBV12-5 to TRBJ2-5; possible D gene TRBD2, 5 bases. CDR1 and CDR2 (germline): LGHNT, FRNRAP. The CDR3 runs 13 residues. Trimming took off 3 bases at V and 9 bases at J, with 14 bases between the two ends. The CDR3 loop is CASGLNSGRAQYF. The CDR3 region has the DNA TGTGCTAGTGGTTTAAACAGCGGCCGGGCCCAGTACTTC.

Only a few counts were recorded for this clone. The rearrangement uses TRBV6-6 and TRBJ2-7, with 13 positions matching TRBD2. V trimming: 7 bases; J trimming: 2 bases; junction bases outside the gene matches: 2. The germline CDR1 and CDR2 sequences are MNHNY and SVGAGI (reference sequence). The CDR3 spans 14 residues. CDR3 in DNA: TGTGCCAGCAAGGGACTAGCGGGACCCTACGAGCAGTACTTC. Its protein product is CASKGLAGPYEQYF.

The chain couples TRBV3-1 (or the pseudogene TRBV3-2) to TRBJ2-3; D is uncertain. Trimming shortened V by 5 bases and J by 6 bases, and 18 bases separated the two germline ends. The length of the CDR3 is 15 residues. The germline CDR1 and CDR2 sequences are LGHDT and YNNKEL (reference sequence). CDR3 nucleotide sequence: TGTGCCAGCAGCTTAAGAACCGAGGTCTTGGATACGCAGTATTTT. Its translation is CASSLRTEVLDTQYF.

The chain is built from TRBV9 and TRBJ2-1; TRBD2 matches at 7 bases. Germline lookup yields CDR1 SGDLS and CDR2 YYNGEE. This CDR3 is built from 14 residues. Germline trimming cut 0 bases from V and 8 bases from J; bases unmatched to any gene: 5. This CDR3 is CASSVGGGEDEQFF. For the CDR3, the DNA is TGTGCCAGCAGCGTAGGTGGGGGGGAGGATGAGCAGTTCTTC.

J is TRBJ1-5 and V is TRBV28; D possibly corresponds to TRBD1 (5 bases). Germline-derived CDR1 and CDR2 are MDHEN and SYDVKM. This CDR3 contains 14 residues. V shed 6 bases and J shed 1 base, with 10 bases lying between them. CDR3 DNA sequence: TGTGCCAGCAGGCGGGGCTTGAGCAATCAGCCCCAGCATTTT. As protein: CASRRGLSNQPQHF.

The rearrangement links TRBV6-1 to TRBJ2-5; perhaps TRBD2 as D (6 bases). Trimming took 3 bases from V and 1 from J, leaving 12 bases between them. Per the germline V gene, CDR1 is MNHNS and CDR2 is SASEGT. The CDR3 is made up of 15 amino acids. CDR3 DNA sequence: TGTGCCAGCAGTGAGTTAACGGGAGCCCAAGAGACCCAGTACTTC. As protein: CASSELTGAQETQYF.

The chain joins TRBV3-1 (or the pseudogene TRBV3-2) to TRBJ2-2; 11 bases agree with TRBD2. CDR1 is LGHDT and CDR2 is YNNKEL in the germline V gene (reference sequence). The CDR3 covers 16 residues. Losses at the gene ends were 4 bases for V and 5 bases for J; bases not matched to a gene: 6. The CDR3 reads CASSPTPSGRTGELFF. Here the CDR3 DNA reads TGTGCCAGCAGCCCCACCCCTAGCGGGAGGACCGGGGAGCTGTTTTTT.

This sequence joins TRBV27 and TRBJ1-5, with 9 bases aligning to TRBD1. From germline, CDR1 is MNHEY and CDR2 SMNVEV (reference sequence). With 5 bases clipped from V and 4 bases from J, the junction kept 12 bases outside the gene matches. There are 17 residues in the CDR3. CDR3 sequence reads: CASSVSGTGTGNQPQHF. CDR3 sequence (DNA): TGTGCCAGCAGTGTCTCCGGGACAGGGACCGGGAATCAGCCCCAGCATTTT.

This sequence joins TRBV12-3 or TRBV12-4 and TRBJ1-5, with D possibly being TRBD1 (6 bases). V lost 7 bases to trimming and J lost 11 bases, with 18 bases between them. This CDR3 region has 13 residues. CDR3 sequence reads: CASMVGAQGAQHF. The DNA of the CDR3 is TGTGCCAGCATGGTGGGGGCTCAAGGAGCCCAGCATTTT.

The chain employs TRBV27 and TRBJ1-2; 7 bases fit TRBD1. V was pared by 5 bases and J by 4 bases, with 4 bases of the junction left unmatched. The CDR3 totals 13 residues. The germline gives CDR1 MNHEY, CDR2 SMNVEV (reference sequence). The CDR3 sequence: CASSPRTGYGYTF. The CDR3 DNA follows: TGTGCCAGCAGTCCCCGGACAGGCTATGGCTACACCTTC.

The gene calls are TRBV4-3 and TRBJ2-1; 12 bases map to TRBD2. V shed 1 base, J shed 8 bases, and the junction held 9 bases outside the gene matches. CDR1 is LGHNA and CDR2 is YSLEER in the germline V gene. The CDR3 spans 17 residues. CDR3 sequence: CASSQVHRTSGVYEQFF. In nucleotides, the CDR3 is TGCGCCAGCAGCCAAGTTCACCGGACTAGCGGGGTCTATGAGCAGTTCTTC.

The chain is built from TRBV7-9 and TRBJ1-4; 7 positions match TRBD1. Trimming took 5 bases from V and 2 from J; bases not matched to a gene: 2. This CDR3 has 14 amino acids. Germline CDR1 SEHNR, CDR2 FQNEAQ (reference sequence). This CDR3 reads CASSQGQTNEKLFF. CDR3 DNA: TGTGCCAGCAGCCAGGGACAGACTAATGAAAAACTGTTTTTT. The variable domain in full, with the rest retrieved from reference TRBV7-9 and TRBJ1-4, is DTGVSQNPRHKITKRGQNVTFRCDPISEHNRLYWYRQTLGQGPEFLTYFQNEAQLEKSRLLSDRFSAERPKGSFSTLEIQRTEQGDSAMYLCASSQGQTNEKLFFGSGTQLSVL.

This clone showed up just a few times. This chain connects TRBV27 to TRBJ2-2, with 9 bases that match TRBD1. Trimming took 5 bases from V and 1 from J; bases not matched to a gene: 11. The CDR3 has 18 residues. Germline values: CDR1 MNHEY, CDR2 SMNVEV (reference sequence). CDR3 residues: CASSPRGQGGLNTGELFF. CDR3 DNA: TGTGCCAGCAGTCCCCGGGGACAGGGAGGTTTGAACACCGGGGAGCTGTTTTTT.

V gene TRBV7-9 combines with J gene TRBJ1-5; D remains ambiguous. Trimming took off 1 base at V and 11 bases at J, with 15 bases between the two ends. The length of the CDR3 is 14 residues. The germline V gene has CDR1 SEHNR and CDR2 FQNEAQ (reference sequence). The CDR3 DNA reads TGTGCCAGCAGCTTAGGCCTTCATCTGGAGGCCCAGCATTTT. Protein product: CASSLGLHLEAQHF. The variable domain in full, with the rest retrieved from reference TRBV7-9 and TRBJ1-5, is DTGVSQNPRHKITKRGQNVTFRCDPISEHNRLYWYRQTLGQGPEFLTYFQNEAQLEKSRLLSDRFSAERPKGSFSTLEIQRTEQGDSAMYLCASSLGLHLEAQHFGDGTRLSIL.

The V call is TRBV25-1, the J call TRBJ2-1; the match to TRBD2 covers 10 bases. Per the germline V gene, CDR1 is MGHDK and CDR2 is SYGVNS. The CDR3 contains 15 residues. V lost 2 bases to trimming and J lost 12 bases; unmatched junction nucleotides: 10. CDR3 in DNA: TGTGCCAGCAGTGAAGCTAGGACTAGCGGCCGGGGGCAGTTCTTC. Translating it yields CASSEARTSGRGQFF.

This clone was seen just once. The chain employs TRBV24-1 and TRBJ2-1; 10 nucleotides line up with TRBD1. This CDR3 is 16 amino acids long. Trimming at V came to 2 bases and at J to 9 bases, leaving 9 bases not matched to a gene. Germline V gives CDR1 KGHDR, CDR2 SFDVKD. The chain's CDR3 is CATSDSGQGERIEQFF. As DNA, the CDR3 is TGTGCCACCAGTGATTCCGGACAGGGGGAACGGATTGAGCAGTTCTTC.

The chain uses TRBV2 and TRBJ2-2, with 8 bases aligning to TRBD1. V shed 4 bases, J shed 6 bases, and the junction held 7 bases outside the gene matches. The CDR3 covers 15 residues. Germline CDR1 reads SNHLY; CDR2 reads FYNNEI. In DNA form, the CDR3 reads TGTGCCAGCAGTGTCAGGACAGGGTCGGCCGGGGAGCTGTTTTTT. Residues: CASSVRTGSAGELFF.

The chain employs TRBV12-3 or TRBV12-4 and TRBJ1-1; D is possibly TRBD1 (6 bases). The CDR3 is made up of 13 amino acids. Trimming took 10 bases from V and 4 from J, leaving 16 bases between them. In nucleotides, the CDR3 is TGTGCCACCACGCCGACAGGTTCCACTGAAGCTTTCTTT. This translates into CATTPTGSTEAFF.